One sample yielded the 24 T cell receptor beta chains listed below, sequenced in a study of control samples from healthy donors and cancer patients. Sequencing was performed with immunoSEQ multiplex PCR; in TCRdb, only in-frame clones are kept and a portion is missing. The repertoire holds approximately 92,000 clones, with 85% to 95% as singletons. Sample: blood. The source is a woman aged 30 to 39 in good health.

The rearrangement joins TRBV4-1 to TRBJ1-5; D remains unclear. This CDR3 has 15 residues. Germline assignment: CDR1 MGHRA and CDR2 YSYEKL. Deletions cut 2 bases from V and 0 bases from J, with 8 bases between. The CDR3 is CASSQLPTSNQPQHF. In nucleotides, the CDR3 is TGCGCCAGCAGCCAACTACCTACTAGCAATCAGCCCCAGCATTTT.

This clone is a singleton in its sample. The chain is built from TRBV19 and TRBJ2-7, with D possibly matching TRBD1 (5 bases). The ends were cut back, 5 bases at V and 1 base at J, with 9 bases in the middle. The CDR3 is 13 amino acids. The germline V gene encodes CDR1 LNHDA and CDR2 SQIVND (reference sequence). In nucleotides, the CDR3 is TGTGCCAGTAGTCCCCGACAGTCCTACGAGCAGTACTTC. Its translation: CASSPRQSYEQYF.

Here the CDR3 reads CASSPGQGKRDYGYTF. CDR3 nucleotide sequence: TGTGCCAGCAGCCCGGGACAGGGGAAGAGGGACTATGGCTACACCTTC. This chain connects TRBV6-6 to TRBJ1-2; 10 bases are shared with TRBD1. Germline V CDR1 and CDR2: MNHNY, SVGAGI (reference sequence). Losses at the gene ends were 6 bases for V and 3 bases for J; bases not matched to a gene: 10. The CDR3 is made up of 16 amino acids.

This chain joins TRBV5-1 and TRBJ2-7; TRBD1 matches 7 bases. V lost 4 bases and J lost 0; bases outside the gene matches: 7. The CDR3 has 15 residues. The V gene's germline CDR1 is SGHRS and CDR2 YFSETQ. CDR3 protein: CASSDPGQNSYEQYF. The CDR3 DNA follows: TGCGCCAGCAGCGATCCGGGACAGAACTCCTACGAGCAGTACTTC. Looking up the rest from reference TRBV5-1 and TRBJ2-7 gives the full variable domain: KAGVTQTPRYLIKTRGQQVTLSCSPISGHRSVSWYQQTPGQGLQFLFEYFSETQRNKGNFPGRFSGRQFSNSRSEMNVSTLELGDSALYLCASSDPGQNSYEQYFGPGTRLTVT.

CDR3 in amino acids: CASRAAVDSNQPQHF. DNA for the CDR3: TGTGCCAGCAGGGCGGCAGTCGATAGCAATCAGCCCCAGCATTTT. This sequence joins TRBV27 and TRBJ1-5, with D unresolved. CDR3 size: 15 residues. Trimming cost V 6 bases and J 0 bases, with 12 bases left between them. Germline V gives CDR1 MNHEY, CDR2 SMNVEV (reference sequence).

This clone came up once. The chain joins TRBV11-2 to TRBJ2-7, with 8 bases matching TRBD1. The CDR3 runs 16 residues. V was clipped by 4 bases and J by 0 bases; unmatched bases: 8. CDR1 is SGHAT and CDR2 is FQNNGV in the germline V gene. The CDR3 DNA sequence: TGTGCCAGCAGCTCTTTCGGGGGACAGGCCTCCTACGAGCAGTACTTC. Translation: CASSSFGGQASYEQYF.

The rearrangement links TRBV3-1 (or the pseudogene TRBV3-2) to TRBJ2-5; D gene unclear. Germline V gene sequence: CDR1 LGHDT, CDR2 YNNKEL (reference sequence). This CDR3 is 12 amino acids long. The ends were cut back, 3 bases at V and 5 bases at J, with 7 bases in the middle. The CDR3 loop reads CASSQIGETQYF. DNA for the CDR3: TGTGCCAGCAGCCAGATTGGGGAGACCCAGTACTTC.

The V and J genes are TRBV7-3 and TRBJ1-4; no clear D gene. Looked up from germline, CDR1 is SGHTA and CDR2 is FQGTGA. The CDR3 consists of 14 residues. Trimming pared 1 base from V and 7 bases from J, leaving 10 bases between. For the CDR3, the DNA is TGTGCCAGCAGCTTAAAAGGGCTGGGTGAAAAACTGTTTTTT. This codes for CASSLKGLGEKLFF.

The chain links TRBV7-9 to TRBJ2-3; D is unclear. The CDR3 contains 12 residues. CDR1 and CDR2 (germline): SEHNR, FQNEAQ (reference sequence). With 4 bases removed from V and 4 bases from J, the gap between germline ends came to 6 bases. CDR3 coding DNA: TGTGCCAGCAGCTCTTGGGCAGATACGCAGTATTTT. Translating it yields CASSSWADTQYF.

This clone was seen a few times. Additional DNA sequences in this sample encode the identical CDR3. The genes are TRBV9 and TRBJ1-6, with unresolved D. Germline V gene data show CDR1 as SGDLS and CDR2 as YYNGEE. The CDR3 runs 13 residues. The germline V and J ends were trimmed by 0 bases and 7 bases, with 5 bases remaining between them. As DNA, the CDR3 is TGTGCCAGCAGCGTAGATATCAATTCACCCCTCCACTTT. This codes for CASSVDINSPLHF.

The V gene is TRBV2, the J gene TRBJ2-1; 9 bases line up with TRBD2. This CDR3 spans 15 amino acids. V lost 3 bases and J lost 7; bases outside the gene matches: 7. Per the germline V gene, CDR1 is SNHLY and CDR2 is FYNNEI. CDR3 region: CASSERREGQNEQFF. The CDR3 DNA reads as TGTGCCAGCAGTGAGAGGCGGGAGGGCCAAAATGAGCAGTTCTTC. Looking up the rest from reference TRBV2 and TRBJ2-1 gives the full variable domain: EPEVTQTPSHQVTQMGQEVILRCVPISNHLYFYWYRQILGQKVEFLVSFYNNEISEKSEIFDDQFSVERPDGSNFTLKIRSTKLEDSAMYFCASSERREGQNEQFFGPGTRLTVL.

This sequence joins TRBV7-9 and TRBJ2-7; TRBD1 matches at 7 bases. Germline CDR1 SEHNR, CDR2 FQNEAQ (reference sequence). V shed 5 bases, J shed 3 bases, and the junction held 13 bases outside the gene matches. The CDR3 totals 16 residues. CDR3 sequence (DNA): TGTGCCAGCAGCCCGACGAAGGGGGCGCAAGTCTACGAGCAGTACTTC. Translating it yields CASSPTKGAQVYEQYF.

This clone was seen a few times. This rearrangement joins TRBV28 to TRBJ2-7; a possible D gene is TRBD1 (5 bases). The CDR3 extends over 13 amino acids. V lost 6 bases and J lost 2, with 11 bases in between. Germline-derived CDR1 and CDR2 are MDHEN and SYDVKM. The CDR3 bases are TGTGCCAGCAGCGGACACCAGGCCTACGAGCAGTACTTC. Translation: CASSGHQAYEQYF.

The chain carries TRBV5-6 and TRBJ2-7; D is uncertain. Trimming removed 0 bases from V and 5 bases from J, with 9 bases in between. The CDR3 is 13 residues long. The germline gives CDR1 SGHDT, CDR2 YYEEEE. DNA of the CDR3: TGTGCCAGCAGCTTGGCCTGGGGTGACGAGCAGTACTTC. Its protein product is CASSLAWGDEQYF.

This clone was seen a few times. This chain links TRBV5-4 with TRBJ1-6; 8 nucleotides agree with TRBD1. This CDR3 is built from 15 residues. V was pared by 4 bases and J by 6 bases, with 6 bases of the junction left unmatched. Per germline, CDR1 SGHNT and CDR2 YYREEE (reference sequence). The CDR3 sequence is CASSLRTGSNSPLHF. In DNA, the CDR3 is TGTGCCAGCAGCCTCCGGACAGGGTCTAATTCACCCCTCCACTTT.

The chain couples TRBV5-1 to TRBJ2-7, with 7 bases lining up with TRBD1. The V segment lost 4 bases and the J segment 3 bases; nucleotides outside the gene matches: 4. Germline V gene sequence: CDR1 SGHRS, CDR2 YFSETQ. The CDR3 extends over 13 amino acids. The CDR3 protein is CASSVGQDYEQYF. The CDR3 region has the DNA TGCGCCAGCAGCGTAGGACAGGACTACGAGCAGTACTTC.

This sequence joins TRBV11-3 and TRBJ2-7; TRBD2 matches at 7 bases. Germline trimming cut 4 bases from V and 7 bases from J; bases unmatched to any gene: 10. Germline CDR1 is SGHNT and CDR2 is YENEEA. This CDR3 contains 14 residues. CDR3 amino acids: CASSSKGSSGEQYF. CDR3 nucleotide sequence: TGTGCCAGCAGCTCCAAGGGGAGTAGCGGGGAGCAGTACTTC. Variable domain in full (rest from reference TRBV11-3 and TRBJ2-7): EAGVVQSPRYKIIEKKQPVAFWCNPISGHNTLYWYLQNLGQGPELLIRYENEEAVDDSQLPKDRFSAERLKGVDSTLKIQPAELGDSAVYLCASSSKGSSGEQYFGPGTRLTVT.

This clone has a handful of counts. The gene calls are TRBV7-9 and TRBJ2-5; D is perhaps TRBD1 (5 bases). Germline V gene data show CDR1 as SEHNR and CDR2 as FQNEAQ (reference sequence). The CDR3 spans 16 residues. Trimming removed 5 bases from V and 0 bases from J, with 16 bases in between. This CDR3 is CASSEFGRAYQETQYF. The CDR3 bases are TGTGCCAGCAGCGAATTTGGCAGGGCGTACCAAGAGACCCAGTACTTC.

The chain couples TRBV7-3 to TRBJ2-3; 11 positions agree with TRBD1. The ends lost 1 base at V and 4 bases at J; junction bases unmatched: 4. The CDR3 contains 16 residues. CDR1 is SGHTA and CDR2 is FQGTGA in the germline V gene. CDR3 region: CASSLRGQGAPDTQYF. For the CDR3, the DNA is TGTGCCAGCAGCTTAAGAGGACAGGGGGCCCCAGATACGCAGTATTTT.

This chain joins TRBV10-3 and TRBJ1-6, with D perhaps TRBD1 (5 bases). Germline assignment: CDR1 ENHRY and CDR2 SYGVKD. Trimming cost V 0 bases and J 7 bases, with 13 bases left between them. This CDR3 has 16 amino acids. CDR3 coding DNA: TGTGCCATCAGTGAGTCTTTCGGGACCGAGAATTCACCCCTCCACTTT. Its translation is CAISESFGTENSPLHF.

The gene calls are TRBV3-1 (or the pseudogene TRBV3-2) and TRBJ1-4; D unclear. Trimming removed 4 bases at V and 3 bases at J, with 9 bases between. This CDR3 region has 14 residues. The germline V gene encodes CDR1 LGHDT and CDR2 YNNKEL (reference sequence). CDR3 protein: CASSPYSSNEKLFF. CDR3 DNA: TGTGCCAGCAGCCCCTACAGCTCTAATGAAAAACTGTTTTTT.

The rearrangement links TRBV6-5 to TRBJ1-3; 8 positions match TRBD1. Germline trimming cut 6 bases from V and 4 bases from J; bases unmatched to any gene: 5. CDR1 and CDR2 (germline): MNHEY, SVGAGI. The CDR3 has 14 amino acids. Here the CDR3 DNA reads TGTGCCAGCAGCGCAGGGGGCCCAGGAAACACCATATATTTT. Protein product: CASSAGGPGNTIYF.

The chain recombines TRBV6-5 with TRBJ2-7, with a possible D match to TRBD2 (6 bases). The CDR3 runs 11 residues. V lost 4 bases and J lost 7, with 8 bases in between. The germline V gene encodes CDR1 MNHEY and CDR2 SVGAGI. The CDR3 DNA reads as TGTGCCAGCAGTTCGGGAGTGGAGCAGTACTTC. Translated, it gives CASSSGVEQYF.

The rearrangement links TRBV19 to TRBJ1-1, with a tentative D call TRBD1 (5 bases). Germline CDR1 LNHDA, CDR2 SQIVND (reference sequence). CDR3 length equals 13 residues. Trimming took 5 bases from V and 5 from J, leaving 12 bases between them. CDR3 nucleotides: TGTGCCAGTAGTGGAAGGGGTTTGACTGAAGCTTTCTTT. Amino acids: CASSGRGLTEAFF.